The 16 T cell receptor beta chains below come from one sample, sequenced in a study of radiotherapy plus CTLA-4 blockade in lung cancer. Method: immunoSEQ multiplex PCR; TCRdb's copy keeps in-frame clones and lacks some. The repertoire holds approximately 80,000 clones, with approximately 73% as singletons. The input for sequencing was peripheral blood, taken from a patient treated with radiotherapy plus ipilimumab. The receptor source for this set is a human donor with non-small cell lung cancer whose response to radiotherapy plus ipilimumab could not be evaluated.

This clone showed up just once. The V call is TRBV20-1, the J call TRBJ1-5; no definite D call. The ends were cut back, 5 bases at V and 6 bases at J, with 8 bases in the middle. The CDR3 has 11 residues. The V gene's germline CDR1 is DFQATT and CDR2 SNEGSKA (reference sequence). The CDR3, as DNA: TGCAGTGCTGAAGCCCTTCAGCCCCAGCATTTT. Its translation: CSAEALQPQHF.

The chain recombines TRBV28 with TRBJ2-4; possibly TRBD2 for D (5 bases). The CDR3 loop spans 16 amino acids. The V gene's germline CDR1 is MDHEN and CDR2 SYDVKM. Trimming took off 3 bases at V and 0 bases at J, with 12 bases between the two ends. The CDR3 sequence: CASSFFLGLAKNIQYF. The CDR3 DNA reads as TGTGCCAGCAGTTTTTTTCTAGGACTAGCCAAAAACATTCAGTACTTC. Supplemented by reference TRBV28 and TRBJ2-4, the full variable domain reads DVKVTQSSRYLVKRTGEKVFLECVQDMDHENMFWYRQDPGLGLRLIYFSYDVKMKEKGDIPEGYSVSREKKERFSLILESASTNQTSMYLCASSFFLGLAKNIQYFGAGTRLSVL.

The gene calls are TRBV30 and TRBJ2-7; D might be TRBD1 (6 bases). Per the germline V gene, CDR1 is GTSNPN and CDR2 is SVGIG (reference sequence). The CDR3 is 13 amino acids. The V and J ends lost 2 bases and 6 bases respectively, with 14 bases between them. In nucleotides, the CDR3 is TGTGCCTGGAGTCCGGGACAACCGTTCGAGCAGTACTTC. As protein: CAWSPGQPFEQYF.

The chain employs TRBV5-1 and TRBJ2-1; 7 positions agree with TRBD2. The CDR3 loop spans 14 amino acids. V trimming: 6 bases; J trimming: 0 bases; junction bases outside the gene matches: 3. Germline V gives CDR1 SGHRS, CDR2 YFSETQ. The CDR3 loop reads CASNERDSYNEQFF. CDR3 nucleotide sequence: TGCGCCAGCAACGAGCGGGACTCCTACAATGAGCAGTTCTTC.

This CDR3 reads CASTSQGANVYEQYF. CDR3 bases: TGCGCCAGCACTTCACAGGGGGCGAATGTCTACGAGCAGTACTTC. J is TRBJ2-7 and V is TRBV23-1; 9 nucleotides agree with TRBD1. TRBV23-1 is reported as an ORF; its role is uncertain. The CDR3 consists of 15 residues. Trimming cost V 7 bases and J 3 bases; bases outside gene matches: 10.

The chain joins TRBV5-1 to TRBJ1-1, with a weak D call TRBD1 (5 bases). Germline assignment: CDR1 SGHRS and CDR2 YFSETQ. The V end lost 5 bases, the J end lost 1 base, and 12 bases lay between the germline ends. The CDR3 has 14 residues. The CDR3 here is CASSRGGRNTEAFF. In DNA form, the CDR3 reads TGCGCCAGCAGTAGGGGCGGACGGAACACTGAAGCTTTCTTT. Complete variable domain (other parts from reference TRBV5-1 and TRBJ1-1): KAGVTQTPRYLIKTRGQQVTLSCSPISGHRSVSWYQQTPGQGLQFLFEYFSETQRNKGNFPGRFSGRQFSNSRSEMNVSTLELGDSALYLCASSRGGRNTEAFFGQGTRLTVV.

At least ten counts were recorded for this clone. This chain links TRBV19 with TRBJ2-3, with D tentatively TRBD1 (6 bases). Germline loops: CDR1 LNHDA, CDR2 SQIVND (reference sequence). The CDR3 is made up of 13 amino acids. Between the trimmed V and J ends, which lost 6 bases and 4 bases, there was a span of 11 bases. CDR3 in amino acids: CASRGRGADTQYF. The CDR3 nucleotides are TGTGCCAGTAGGGGCAGGGGAGCAGATACGCAGTATTTT.

J is TRBJ2-7 and V is TRBV7-2; TRBD1 is a possible D gene (6 bases). This CDR3 spans 14 amino acids. Germline-derived CDR1 and CDR2 are SGHTA and FQGNSA. V lost 3 bases to trimming and J lost 3 bases, with 12 bases between them. In DNA, the CDR3 is TGTGCCAGCAGCTTGGACAGTCCGGTCTACGAGCAGTACTTC. It is translated as CASSLDSPVYEQYF.

This chain links TRBV7-3 with TRBJ2-2, with no clear D. Trimming pared 3 bases from V and 5 bases from J, leaving 4 bases between. CDR3 length: 12 amino acids. The V gene's germline CDR1 is SGHTA and CDR2 FQGTGA. CDR3 DNA: TGTGCCAGCAGCTTCGGGACCGGGGAGCTGTTTTTT. Residues: CASSFGTGELFF. Complete variable domain (other parts from reference TRBV7-3 and TRBJ2-2): GAGVSQTPSNKVTEKGKYVELRCDPISGHTALYWYRQSLGQGPEFLIYFQGTGAADDSGLPNDRFFAVRPEGSVSTLKIQRTERGDSAVYLCASSFGTGELFFGEGSRLTVL.

The chain uses TRBV6-5 and TRBJ1-1; D is perhaps TRBD1 (6 bases). V was clipped by 5 bases and J by 5 bases, with 15 bases between them. There are 14 residues in the CDR3. Germline values: CDR1 MNHEY, CDR2 SVGAGI. The CDR3 nucleotides are TGTGCCAGCAGTGAAGTGGGGGGGGCTACTGAAGCTTTCTTT. The encoded protein is CASSEVGGATEAFF.

In this sample, this clone turned up a few times. This chain joins TRBV6-6 and TRBJ1-1, with 7 bases identical to TRBD1. From germline, CDR1 is MNHNY and CDR2 SVGAGI (reference sequence). With 7 bases clipped from V and 1 base from J, the junction kept 6 bases outside the gene matches. This CDR3 contains 14 residues. CDR3 coding DNA: TGTGCCAGCAAAAGACAGGGTGAGAACACTGAAGCTTTCTTT. Amino acids: CASKRQGENTEAFF.

The CDR3 sequence is CAWGGSSYNEQFF. CDR3 nucleotide sequence: TGTGCCTGGGGGGGCAGCTCCTACAATGAGCAGTTCTTC. This rearrangement joins TRBV30 to TRBJ2-1; perhaps TRBD1 as D (6 bases). The V gene's germline CDR1 is GTSNPN and CDR2 SVGIG (reference sequence). The V end lost 5 bases, the J end lost 0 bases, and 8 bases lay between the germline ends. This CDR3 comprises 13 residues.

V is TRBV7-2 and J is TRBJ2-5; 9 bases fit TRBD2. The CDR3 spans 15 residues. Germline trimming cut 5 bases from V and 13 bases from J; bases unmatched to any gene: 17. Germline V lookup: CDR1 SGHTA, CDR2 FQGNSA. CDR3 in DNA: TGTGCCAGCAGCCGAGCCGGTGGCGGGGGGGCCGTATCGTACTTC. Translation gives CASSRAGGGGAVSYF.

The chain couples TRBV28 to TRBJ2-7; the D is unclear. Germline V gene data show CDR1 as MDHEN and CDR2 as SYDVKM. V was pared by 3 bases and J by 1 base, with 16 bases between. The CDR3 contains 16 residues. As DNA, the CDR3 is TGTGCCAGCAGTTTCATCCCCTTCCGCGGATCCTACGAGCAGTACTTC. It specifies CASSFIPFRGSYEQYF.

The rearrangement links TRBV5-1 to TRBJ2-7, with TRBD1 as a possible D gene (5 bases). V was cut by 2 bases and J by 2 bases, with 17 bases left in between. The CDR3 sequence is 16 residues long. CDR1 is SGHRS and CDR2 is YFSETQ in the germline V gene. CDR3 loop: CASSFDRNTLPYEQYF. The DNA for the CDR3 is TGCGCCAGCAGCTTCGACAGAAACACCTTGCCCTACGAGCAGTACTTC. Full variable domain (rest looked up from reference TRBV5-1 and TRBJ2-7): KAGVTQTPRYLIKTRGQQVTLSCSPISGHRSVSWYQQTPGQGLQFLFEYFSETQRNKGNFPGRFSGRQFSNSRSEMNVSTLELGDSALYLCASSFDRNTLPYEQYFGPGTRLTVT.

The chain combines TRBV30 with TRBJ1-1; D is uncertain. Germline-derived CDR1 and CDR2 are GTSNPN and SVGIG (reference sequence). The V and J ends lost 4 bases and 11 bases respectively, with 20 bases between them. This CDR3 comprises 13 residues. The CDR3 nucleotides read TGTGCCTGGAATAGCCGACTCTATAGCGGGGCTTTCTTT. Translating gives CAWNSRLYSGAFF.